This TCR beta chain emerged from a study of T cell changes during pregnancy in multiple sclerosis. Generated by immunoSEQ multiplex PCR, the TCRdb table keeps only in-frame clones and is missing some. The data contain some 54,000 clones, 93% of them singletons. Germline assignment: CDR1 SGHTA and CDR2 FQGNSA. V was cut by 7 bases and J by 0 bases, with 16 bases left in between. The CDR3 contains 15 residues. The rearrangement links TRBV7-2 to TRBJ2-7, with D tentatively TRBD2 (5 bases). The sequencing here drew on peripheral blood, taken after pregnancy. The clonotype was recovered from a female donor with multiple sclerosis, enrolled in a pregnancy study. CDR3 in DNA: TGTGCCAGCACCACGACGAGGGCGAGCTCCTACGAGCAGTACTTC. Its protein product is CASTTTRASSYEQYF.